This T cell receptor (beta chain) was obtained from a study of identical twins. A word on this clonotype: Antigen specificity is unknown.

V lost 11 bases to trimming and J lost 8 bases, with 27 bases between them. This CDR3 has 16 amino acids. One entry per CDR3 protein results from TCRdb running MiXCR on the 5' RACE reads. The sample contains hundreds of thousands of distinct CDR3 sequences, around 12% of which appear only once. Study-wide findings and caveats: With abundant cord blood beta clonotypes, insertions were fewer; memory repertoires showed no such pattern. Invariant T cells like MAIT and iNKT could partly confound the zero-insertion analyses.

These data were likewise used in another study, on yellow fever vaccine responses in identical twins.

V gene TRBV12-3 or TRBV12-4 combines with J gene TRBJ2-2; no definite D call. The sequenced sample was PBMCs. The source of this sequence is a woman younger than 30 in good health. The CDR3 nucleotides read TGTGCCTGTCGTACAGCCGACCCGTTAGTGTCGGGGGAGCTGTTTTTT. This gives the protein CACRTADPLVSGELFF.